The text below deals with one TCR beta chain. Its specificity is not known. A read error may produce the germline difference seen at one junction end. This entry is derived from a study of cytomegalovirus exposure and HLA in healthy donors. Study-wide points: High specificity and sensitivity for cytomegalovirus status were reported for the classifier.

Profiled with immunoSEQ multiplex PCR; TCRdb holds only in-frame clones, not every one. The table shows 110,000 to 150,000 clones, with 89% occurring only once. The receptor was derived from a woman aged 18-29 years in good health and CMV-seropositive. The sequenced material came from PBMCs.

In DNA, the CDR3 is TGTGCCAGCAGCATAGCACAGGGTTCCACTGAAGCTTTCTTT. This translates into CASSIAQGSTEAFF. This chain joins TRBV7-9 and TRBJ1-1, with a possible D match to TRBD1 (6 bases). This CDR3 region has 14 residues. Germline V lookup: CDR1 SEHNR, CDR2 FQNEAQ (reference sequence).